A single sample is the source of the 29 T cell receptor delta chains below, sequenced in a study of gamma-delta T cells after stem cell transplantation (dated by TCRdb to 2016 to 2017). The library was obtained by RT-PCR. The data were produced on an Illumina MiSeq. For TCRdb, the public reads were processed anew by CATT, and duplicate DNA sequences were folded into one row. This sample holds 1,400 or so delta-chain clones; around 13% were observed only once. Of the sample, about a quarter is held by the ten largest clones. Sequenced input: gamma-delta T cells. The receptors originated from a human donor. It is not recorded whose cells these are; they may come from a transplant donor.

In regard to this clone: The TCRdb protein comes from a much larger clone and disagrees with this DNA's translation at residue 3, likely due to a read error; the protein given here is derived from the DNA. This rearrangement joins TRDV2 to TRDJ1; D possibly corresponds to TRDD3 (6 bases). This CDR3 spans 14 amino acids. Per germline, CDR1 GEAIGNYY and CDR2 EKD. The CDR3 bases are TGTGCCGGTGACACCATACTGGGAGAAGATAAACTCATCTTT. This translates into CAGDTILGEDKLIF.

This clone was counted only a few times. Only one base separates this from a far larger clonotype, so it likely reflects a read error. Other DNA sequences in the same sample also yield this CDR3. The genes are TRDV2 and TRDJ1; 7 bases align to TRDD2. The CDR3 length is 19 residues. Trimming cost V 1 base and J 4 bases; bases outside gene matches: 20. CDR1 GEAIGNYY and CDR2 EKD come from the germline V gene. The CDR3 loop reads CACDTAGFPTGAYGDKLIF. The CDR3 bases are TGTGCCTGTGACACGGCGGGCTTTCCTACGGGGGCTTATGGCGATAAACTCATCTTT.

This clone is deemed hyperexpanded. Additional DNA sequences in this sample encode the identical CDR3. The J gene is TRDJ1, the V gene TRDV2; TRDD3 agrees at 9 bases. Germline V lookup: CDR1 GEAIGNYY, CDR2 EKD. This CDR3 comprises 15 residues. J gave up 1 base and V 0 bases, and 2 bases lay outside the gene matches. The CDR3 loop is CACDTLGDSTDKLIF. CDR3 in DNA: TGTGCCTGTGACACCCTGGGGGATTCCACCGATAAACTCATCTTT.

Details on this clone: Only one base separates this from a far larger clonotype, so it likely reflects a read error. Different DNA sequences within this sample yield the same CDR3. The chain links TRDV2 to TRDJ1, with 9 bases aligning to TRDD3. The CDR3 runs to 19 residues. Germline-derived CDR1 and CDR2 are GEAIGNYY and EKD. After removal of 4 bases from V and 0 bases from J, the junction contained 17 bases not matched to a gene. The CDR3 sequence: CACEILTRRGYEDTDKLIF. Written as DNA, the CDR3 is TGTGCCTGTGAAATTCTTACGAGGAGGGGATACGAGGACACCGATAAACTCATCTTT.

This clone has just one count. A far larger clone lies a single base away; this is likely a read error. The genes are TRDV2 and TRDJ1; D is possibly TRDD3 (9 bases). Per the germline V gene, CDR1 is GEAIGNYY and CDR2 is EKD. The V and J ends lost 6 bases and 0 bases respectively, with 37 bases between them. This CDR3 contains 22 residues. The CDR3 DNA reads as TGTGCCTGTTACAAGCTTCCTACCTACTGGGGGACCTCGGGTGAGTACACCGATAAACTCATCTTT. Its protein is CACYKLPTYWGTSGEYTDKLIF.

In its sample, this clone ranks as medium-sized. The V call is TRDV2, the J call TRDJ3; TRDD3 matches 9 bases. The trim removed 1 base at V and 0 bases at J, leaving 9 bases unmatched. The CDR3 length is 20 residues. In germline, CDR1 is GEAIGNYY, CDR2 EKD. The CDR3 DNA reads TGTGCCTGTGACACAAACTGGGGGACACCTGCCTCCTGGGACACCCGACAGATGTTTTTC. Translation gives CACDTNWGTPASWDTRQMFF.

A few counts support this clone. TCRdb records a much larger clone's protein for this DNA, with a difference at residue 15 that likely arises from a read error; the protein given is the translation of the DNA. This chain connects TRDV2 to TRDJ1, with D perhaps matching TRDD2 or TRDD3 (7 bases each). The V gene lost 1 base and the J gene lost 6 bases, with 29 bases spanning the gap. In germline, CDR1 is GEAIGNYY, CDR2 EKD. The CDR3 has 19 amino acids. DNA of the CDR3: TGTGCCTGTGACACGGCGGGCTTTCCTACTGGGGCTTATGGCTATAAACTCATCTTT. Protein product: CACDTAGFPTGAYGYKLIF.

This clone was counted only a few times. A far larger clone is off by one base, so a read error is likely. Other DNA variants within this sample encode the same CDR3. CDR3 region: CACDTVKLGDPYTDKLIF. In DNA, the CDR3 is TGTGCCTGCGACACCGTAAAACTGGGGGATCCGTACACCGATAAACTCATCTTT. V gene TRDV2 combines with J gene TRDJ1, with TRDD3 matching over 10 bases. This CDR3 comprises 18 residues. Germline CDR1 reads GEAIGNYY; CDR2 reads EKD.

On this clone: A read error is likely here: a far larger clone is one base away. The rearrangement joins TRDV2 to TRDJ1; D is perhaps TRDD3 (5 bases). This CDR3 comprises 18 residues. Looked up from germline, CDR1 is GEAIGNYY and CDR2 is EKD. The CDR3 is CACGTVGGHGVYTDKLIF. In nucleotides, the CDR3 is TGTGCCTGTGGCACCGTAGGGGGTCACGGGGTCTACACCGATAAACTCATCTTT.

By frequency in the sample, this clone is medium-sized. DNA of the CDR3: TGTGCCTGTGACAGGGTCGGGCCCTCGTACACCGATAAACTCATCTTT. Amino acids: CACDRVGPSYTDKLIF. The chain links TRDV2 to TRDJ1; D call uncertain. Germline V gene lookup returns CDR1 GEAIGNYY and CDR2 EKD. Deletions cut 2 bases from V and 0 bases from J, with 15 bases between. The length of the CDR3 is 16 residues.

This clone was detected a few times. With a far larger clone one base away, a read error is the likely cause. The same CDR3 is also encoded by other DNA sequences in this sample. The chain joins TRDV2 to TRDJ1; D not certain. The V and J ends lost 0 bases and 1 base respectively, with 8 bases between them. CDR1 is GEAIGNYY, CDR2 EKD, per germline. CDR3 length: 14 residues. The CDR3, as DNA: TGTGCCTGTGACACCGTGGTACTCACCGATAAACTCATCTTT. Translation: CACDTVVLTDKLIF.

This clone came up a few times. CDR3 sequence (DNA): TGTGCCTGTGACCTCGTACTGGGGGATACGCGAACTCCCACTTACACCGATAAACTCATCTTT. Translating gives CACDLVLGDTRTPTYTDKLIF. The chain combines TRDV2 with TRDJ1; 13 bases align to TRDD3. V was clipped by 3 bases and J by 0 bases; unmatched bases: 18. The CDR3 has 21 amino acids. CDR1 is GEAIGNYY, CDR2 EKD, per germline.

On this clone itself: This DNA's translation and the protein TCRdb lists, from a much larger clone, do not match at residue 3, likely due to a read error; the protein shown is translated from the DNA. This sequence joins TRDV2 and TRDJ1; 9 nucleotides line up with TRDD3. The CDR3 runs 17 residues. Germline CDR1 and CDR2: GEAIGNYY and EKD. The CDR3 sequence: CAYDRLPVLGEDDKLIF. Written as DNA, the CDR3 is TGTGCCTATGACAGGCTCCCTGTACTGGGGGAGGACGATAAACTCATCTTT.

Comments on this clone: TCRdb shows a much larger clone's protein in place of this DNA's translation, and the two differ at residue 9, likely through a read error; the protein shown is translated from the DNA. The chain couples TRDV2 to TRDJ1, with D unresolved. V lost 0 bases and J 0 bases, leaving 25 bases between the germline ends. This CDR3 region has 20 residues. Looked up from germline, CDR1 is GEAIGNYY and CDR2 is EKD. The CDR3 DNA is TGTGCCTGTGACACCGTACGCCCCACCCGGGGTCTATCGTACACCGATAAACTCATCTTT. Its protein is CACDTVRPTRGLSYTDKLIF.

As concerns this clone: A read error likely explains why the TCRdb protein, taken from a much larger clone, differs from this DNA's translation at residue 3; the protein shown is translated from the DNA. The chain recombines TRDV2 with TRDJ1, with 7 positions matching TRDD3. Germline assignment: CDR1 GEAIGNYY and CDR2 EKD. The CDR3 totals 19 residues. CDR3 nucleotides: TGTGCCTGGGACACCGGGGAACTGGGGCCCCGGCGGGACACCGATAAACTCATCTTT. Translating gives CAWDTGELGPRRDTDKLIF.

This clone was counted between two and nine times. The translation of this DNA and the TCRdb protein of a much larger clone differ at residue 8, probably owing to a read error; the protein shown here is translated from the DNA. The rearrangement links TRDV2 to TRDJ1, with 7 bases aligning to TRDD3. Trimming at V came to 4 bases and at J to 8 bases, leaving 21 bases not matched to a gene. This CDR3 is 17 amino acids long. Germline values: CDR1 GEAIGNYY, CDR2 EKD. CDR3: CACEQLGKPKRAQKLIF. CDR3 nucleotides: TGTGCCTGTGAACAACTGGGGAAACCGAAAAGGGCCCAAAAACTCATCTTT.

Comments on this clone: This is likely an artifact of a read error, given a far larger clone one base away. The rearrangement joins TRDV2 to TRDJ1, with 11 bases aligning to TRDD3. CDR1 GEAIGNYY and CDR2 EKD come from the germline V gene. The CDR3 runs to 20 residues. DNA for the CDR3: TGTGCCTGTGACTTGATGTCGGCGGGGCTGGGGGATACATCCACCGATACACTCATCTTT. It translates to CACDLMSAGLGDTSTDTLIF.

A note on this clone: The mismatch at residue 3 between this DNA's translation and the TCRdb protein of a much larger clone likely reflects a read error; the protein shown is translated from the DNA. The chain's CDR3 is CAYDTLGDTSGKLIF. Here the CDR3 DNA reads TGTGCCTATGACACGCTGGGGGATACATCAGGGAAACTCATCTTT. This chain uses TRDV2 with TRDJ1; TRDD3 matches 11 bases. In germline, CDR1 is GEAIGNYY, CDR2 EKD. This CDR3 spans 15 amino acids.

By share, this clone counts as large (0.1 to 1%). The chain uses TRDV2 and TRDJ1, with 11 bases matching TRDD3. CDR1 is GEAIGNYY and CDR2 is EKD in the germline V gene. V dropped 0 bases and J dropped 0; count of bases not matched to a gene: 5. The CDR3 is 17 amino acids. The CDR3 loop reads CACDTLLGDKDTDKLIF. In DNA, the CDR3 is TGTGCCTGTGACACCCTACTGGGGGATAAGGACACCGATAAACTCATCTTT.

This clone came up a few times. A read error likely explains this, since a far larger clone differs by one base. This chain connects TRDV2 to TRDJ1; 8 bases fit TRDD3. Germline-derived CDR1 and CDR2 are GEAIGNYY and EKD. The CDR3 is made up of 21 amino acids. CDR3 in amino acids: CAYDTGFGTGGTDLIGTKLIF. CDR3 DNA sequence: TGTGCCTATGACACCGGATTCGGAACTGGGGGGACCGACCTAATCGGAACTAAACTCATCTTT.

This clone has a handful of counts. The TCRdb record carries a much larger clone's protein, which differs from this DNA's translation at residue 14; a read error is the likely cause, and the protein listed here is the DNA translation. This sequence joins TRDV2 and TRDJ1, with 13 positions matching TRDD3. The germline V gene has CDR1 GEAIGNYY and CDR2 EKD. The CDR3 totals 18 residues. DNA of the CDR3: TGTGCCTGTGACCCACTGGGGGATACGCGCTCGTACACCGCTAAACTCATCTTT. This translates into CACDPLGDTRSYTAKLIF.

This clone was observed a few times. The rearrangement links TRDV2 to TRDJ3, with 12 bases matching TRDD3. CDR3 length: 19 residues. With V trimmed by 2 bases and J by 2 bases, 6 bases remained unmatched. CDR1 GEAIGNYY and CDR2 EKD come from the germline V gene. CDR3 coding DNA: TGTGCCTGTGACAGTACTGGGGGATACCCACCCTGGGACACCCGACAGATGTTTTTC. Its translation: CACDSTGGYPPWDTRQMFF.

This clone has only a few counts. Given a far larger clone just one base away, this is likely a sequencing read error. CDR3: CACDFVLGDITNKLIF. Written as DNA, the CDR3 is TGTGCCTGTGACTTTGTACTGGGGGATATCACCAATAAACTCATCTTT. The chain uses TRDV2 and TRDJ1, with 11 positions matching TRDD3. Germline V gene lookup returns CDR1 GEAIGNYY and CDR2 EKD. The CDR3 contains 16 residues.

Comments on this clone: Only one base separates this from a far larger clonotype, so it likely reflects a read error. Other DNA sequences from this sample encode an identical CDR3 as well. J is TRDJ1 and V is TRDV2, with D possibly matching TRDD3 (5 bases). Germline-derived CDR1 and CDR2 are GEAIGNYY and EKD. Trimming took 0 bases from V and 1 from J, leaving 11 bases between them. This CDR3 is built from 15 residues. The DNA of the CDR3 is TGTGCCTGTGACACCCTGGGTGATTCCACCGATAAACTCATCTTT. Translating gives CACDTLGDSTDKLIF.

Only a few counts were recorded for this clone. The protein that TCRdb holds for this DNA derives from a much larger clone and differs from the translated DNA at residue 8, which likely indicates a read error; the protein shown here is translated from the DNA. This rearrangement joins TRDV2 to TRDJ1; 7 bases align to TRDD3. The J segment lost 0 bases and the V segment lost 0 bases, leaving 12 bases of the junction unmatched. CDR3 length: 18 amino acids. Germline CDR1 and CDR2: GEAIGNYY and EKD. The CDR3 DNA reads as TGTGCCTGTGACACCGTAAAACGGGGGGATCCGTACACCGATAAACTCATCTTT. As protein: CACDTVKRGDPYTDKLIF.

This clone was observed a few times. The translation of this DNA and the TCRdb protein of a much larger clone differ at residue 10, probably owing to a read error; the protein shown here is translated from the DNA. V usage is TRDV2 and J usage is TRDJ1, with TRDD2 matching over 7 bases. Germline V gene data show CDR1 as GEAIGNYY and CDR2 as EKD. This CDR3 is built from 17 residues. J gave up 0 bases and V 3 bases, and 12 bases lay outside the gene matches. CDR3 residues: CACDFLRVGIDTDKLIF. In nucleotides, the CDR3 is TGTGCCTGTGACTTCCTACGAGTTGGGATCGACACCGATAAACTCATCTTT.

As for this clone: Given a much more abundant clone one base away, this may be a read error. The chain couples TRDV2 to TRDJ1; the match to TRDD3 covers 7 bases. The germline V gene encodes CDR1 GEAIGNYY and CDR2 EKD. The CDR3 is made up of 22 amino acids. Trimming removed 3 bases from V and 0 bases from J; junction bases left unmatched: 27. The CDR3 reads CACDPLGDGGGCLRGYTDKLIF. In DNA form, the CDR3 reads TGTGCCTGTGACCCGCTCGGGGACGGAGGGGGATGCCTGAGGGGGTACACCGATAAACTCATCTTT.

Points on this clone: The mismatch at residue 13 between this DNA's translation and the TCRdb protein of a much larger clone likely reflects a read error; the protein shown is translated from the DNA. The chain joins TRDV2 to TRDJ1, with 10 positions matching TRDD3. There are 18 residues in the CDR3. V trimming: 0 bases; J trimming: 4 bases; junction bases outside the gene matches: 13. The V gene's germline CDR1 is GEAIGNYY and CDR2 EKD. This chain's CDR3 is CACDTVKLGDPYIDKLIF. The CDR3 DNA reads TGTGCCTGTGACACCGTAAAACTGGGGGATCCGTACATCGATAAACTCATCTTT.

Notes on this clone: A far larger clone is only one base removed, so a read error is likely. Other DNA sequences in the sample encode the same CDR3. V and J are TRDV2 and TRDJ1, with D uncertain. Germline V gives CDR1 GEAIGNYY, CDR2 EKD. CDR3 length: 14 residues. This CDR3 is CACDPIPYTDKLIF. The CDR3 coding sequence is TGCGCCTGTGACCCCATCCCTTACACCGATAAACTCATCTTT.